This T cell receptor (beta chain) was sequenced for a study of T cells after posttransplantation cyclophosphamide. Study outcomes and limitations: Later blood repertoires were often dominated by clones from the donor CD8+ memory compartment. Recipient CMV seropositivity and CMV reactivation strongly tracked TRB clonality. Skin or GI-infiltrating T cells shared few TRB sequences with blood.

Clones were read by immunoSEQ multiplex PCR, and TCRdb kept only the in-frame ones, dropping some. The specimen has about 5,400 clones, none found just once. The CDR3 has 16 amino acids. Germline CDR1 and CDR2: MNHNS and SASEGT. V dropped 4 bases and J dropped 3 bases, with 18 bases sitting between them. Busulfan-fludarabine conditioning, marrow transplant, and cyclophosphamide on days +3 and +4 were administered. This clone is judged medium-sized (0.01 to 0.1%). Its antigen is undetermined. The V gene is TRBV6-1, the J gene TRBJ2-5; D possibly corresponds to TRBD1 (6 bases). Sequenced material: PBMCs, taken after allogeneic stem cell transplant with posttransplant cyclophosphamide. This TCR was recovered from a female patient between 30 and 45 years old who received an allogeneic stem cell transplant from an unrelated donor, was CMV-positive, and had acute and chronic GVHD. Some T cells here may be from the graft donor. The CDR3 DNA reads as TGTGCCAGCAGTGCCCACTTGGACAGTCGGGAAGAGACCCAGTACTTC. This gives the protein CASSAHLDSREETQYF.